This passage covers 20 T cell receptor beta chains from one sample sequenced in a study of CD8 T cells in Susac syndrome. The RNA input was roughly 0.45 to 1 ug, and it was reverse transcribed with random hexamers. TCRdb reanalysed the immunoSEQ multiplex PCR reads using MiXCR and keeps one entry per CDR3 protein. The repertoire holds a few hundred thousand distinct CDR3 sequences, with 95% as singletons. The specimen sequenced was CD4+ T cells from PBMCs. These receptors came from a human donor with multiple sclerosis.

This clonotype was picked up a small number of times. V and J are TRBV3-1 and TRBJ2-5, with 9 bases that match TRBD2. The germline gives CDR1 LGHDT, CDR2 YNNKEL (reference sequence). The CDR3 loop spans 14 amino acids. The J segment lost 1 base and the V segment lost 4 bases, leaving 1 base of the junction unmatched. DNA of the CDR3: TGTGCCAGCAGCCCGGGACTAGCCCAAGAGACCCAGTACTTC. Residues: CASSPGLAQETQYF.

J is TRBJ2-5 and V is TRBV2; maybe TRBD2 (6 bases). The V gene's germline CDR1 is SNHLY and CDR2 FYNNEI. The CDR3 runs to 13 residues. V lost 4 bases and J 4 bases, leaving 10 bases between the germline ends. CDR3 DNA sequence: TGTGCCAGCAGTGCCGGGAGTCTAGAGACCCAGTACTTC. The encoded protein is CASSAGSLETQYF.

This clonotype showed up just once. One junction end disagrees with the germline gene, perhaps due to a read error. The V and J genes are TRBV7-7 and TRBJ2-3, with D possibly being TRBD1 (6 bases). Germline CDR1 is SSHAT and CDR2 is FNYEAQ (reference sequence). CDR3 length equals 13 residues. In nucleotides, the CDR3 is TGTGCTAGCAGTCGGGACATCGGGGATACGCAGTATTTT. Translating it yields CASSRDIGDTQYF.

This chain connects TRBV5-6 to TRBJ2-5; weak D call: TRBD1 (6 bases). The germline gives CDR1 SGHDT, CDR2 YYEEEE. The CDR3 spans 15 residues. Trimming stripped 4 bases from V and 7 bases from J, with 20 bases between. The chain's CDR3 is CASSGVQGPTGTQYF. CDR3 nucleotide sequence: TGTGCCAGCAGCGGGGTACAGGGACCTACGGGGACCCAGTACTTC.

The CDR3 here is CASSPHRDFDYEQYF. In DNA, the CDR3 is TGTGCCAGCAGTCCACACAGAGACTTCGACTACGAGCAGTACTTC. This sequence joins TRBV28 and TRBJ2-7; unclear D gene. V lost 5 bases and J lost 3, with 17 bases in between. Germline V gene lookup returns CDR1 MDHEN and CDR2 SYDVKM. This CDR3 has 15 amino acids.

The chain joins TRBV7-9 to TRBJ2-5, with D unclear. From germline, CDR1 is SEHNR and CDR2 FQNEAQ (reference sequence). Trimming pared 6 bases from V and 3 bases from J, leaving 8 bases between. The CDR3 has 12 residues. Here the CDR3 reads CASRFGEETQYF. Here the CDR3 DNA reads TGTGCCAGCAGGTTTGGAGAAGAGACCCAGTACTTC. The complete variable domain, with remaining parts taken from reference TRBV7-9 and TRBJ2-5, reads DTGVSQNPRHKITKRGQNVTFRCDPISEHNRLYWYRQTLGQGPEFLTYFQNEAQLEKSRLLSDRFSAERPKGSFSTLEIQRTEQGDSAMYLCASRFGEETQYFGPGTRLLVL.

This rearrangement joins TRBV3-1 to TRBJ2-1, with unresolved D. The CDR3 is 15 residues long. Trimming removed 4 bases at V and 4 bases at J, with 14 bases between. From germline, CDR1 is LGHDT and CDR2 YNNKEL (reference sequence). The CDR3 sequence is CASSPYRGPYNEQFF. DNA of the CDR3: TGTGCCAGCAGCCCCTACCGCGGACCTTACAATGAGCAGTTCTTC.

V usage is TRBV10-3 and J usage is TRBJ2-7, with 15 bases aligning to TRBD2. The ends lost 10 bases at V and 2 bases at J; junction bases unmatched: 9. Per the germline V gene, CDR1 is ENHRY and CDR2 is SYGVKD. There are 16 residues in the CDR3. For the CDR3, the DNA is TGTGCCACCGGCGGGACTAGCGGGAGGAGGGCCTACGAGCAGTACTTC. Its translation is CATGGTSGRRAYEQYF.

This chain connects TRBV29-1 to TRBJ2-1; no definite D call. V lost 4 bases and J 0 bases, leaving 4 bases between the germline ends. CDR1 is SQVTM and CDR2 is ANQGSEA in the germline V gene. The CDR3 contains 12 residues. The CDR3 is CSVGDSYNEQFF. The CDR3 DNA follows: TGCAGCGTTGGTGACTCCTACAATGAGCAGTTCTTC.

This chain uses TRBV20-1 with TRBJ1-2; D not certain. The CDR3 runs to 15 residues. The germline V gene has CDR1 DFQATT and CDR2 SNEGSKA (reference sequence). The germline V and J ends were trimmed by 6 bases and 4 bases, with 21 bases remaining between them. The CDR3: CSAPKDRNNLYGYTF. CDR3 DNA sequence: TGCAGTGCCCCGAAGGACCGAAATAATCTCTATGGCTACACCTTC.

V is TRBV3-1 and J is TRBJ2-5; no clear D gene. The V gene's germline CDR1 is LGHDT and CDR2 YNNKEL (reference sequence). The CDR3 is made up of 12 amino acids. Trimming took off 0 bases at V and 6 bases at J, with 5 bases between the two ends. The CDR3 reads CASSQDGKTQYF. CDR3 nucleotides: TGTGCCAGCAGCCAAGATGGGAAGACCCAGTACTTC.

This clonotype was recorded only once. V is TRBV29-1 and J is TRBJ1-1; the D is unclear. The germline CDR1 and CDR2 sequences are SQVTM and ANQGSEA. The CDR3 totals 14 residues. V was clipped by 2 bases and J by 3 bases, with 13 bases between them. The CDR3 DNA sequence: TGCAGCGTTGAAACGGTTTTCCCAGACACTGAAGCTTTCTTT. Its translation is CSVETVFPDTEAFF.

The chain recombines TRBV29-1 with TRBJ1-2, with TRBD1 matching over 8 bases. The CDR3 covers 14 residues. Trimming took 4 bases from V and 4 from J; bases not matched to a gene: 8. The V gene's germline CDR1 is SQVTM and CDR2 ANQGSEA. The CDR3 region is CSVAPGQGGYGYTF. The DNA of the CDR3 is TGCAGCGTTGCCCCCGGACAGGGAGGCTATGGCTACACCTTC.

The rearrangement joins TRBV2 to TRBJ1-6, with 7 bases that match TRBD1. The CDR3 sequence is 15 residues long. Germline V CDR1 and CDR2: SNHLY, FYNNEI. V was pared by 2 bases and J by 7 bases, with 5 bases of the junction left unmatched. The CDR3 sequence is CASSELGQKNSPLHF. The CDR3, as DNA: TGTGCCAGCAGTGAACTGGGACAGAAGAATTCACCCCTCCACTTT.

The chain joins TRBV7-2 to TRBJ1-1, with 7 positions matching TRBD1. This CDR3 is 14 amino acids long. Per germline, CDR1 SGHTA and CDR2 FQGNSA. The V segment lost 6 bases and the J segment 0 bases; nucleotides outside the gene matches: 4. The CDR3 is CASRIGGMNTEAFF. In DNA, the CDR3 is TGTGCCAGCAGGATAGGGGGCATGAACACTGAAGCTTTCTTT.

The chain employs TRBV29-1 and TRBJ1-4, with D unresolved. CDR1 is SQVTM, CDR2 ANQGSEA, per germline. V was shortened by 6 bases and J by 8 bases, with 16 bases between the two germline ends. The CDR3 spans 13 residues. CDR3 in DNA: TGCAGCGTAACCGGGTCCGGGCGAGAAAAACTGTTTTTT. Translated: CSVTGSGREKLFF.

The chain recombines TRBV6-2 or TRBV6-3 with TRBJ2-2; no reliable D call. CDR3 size: 15 residues. CDR1 and CDR2 from the germline V gene are MNHEY and SVGEGT. Trimming cost V 4 bases and J 4 bases, with 13 bases left between them. CDR3 coding DNA: TGTGCCAGCAGTTCAAACCCGCTGGGCACCGGGGAGCTGTTTTTT. Translated, it gives CASSSNPLGTGELFF.

This chain connects TRBV9 to TRBJ2-3; D ambiguous. V was clipped by 1 base and J by 4 bases, with 13 bases between them. Germline assignment: CDR1 SGDLS and CDR2 YYNGEE. This CDR3 region has 15 residues. The CDR3 loop is CASSVISLGSDTQYF. CDR3 coding DNA: TGTGCCAGCAGCGTAATTAGTCTGGGGTCAGATACGCAGTATTTT.

The genes are TRBV29-1 and TRBJ2-1; no clear D. Germline V lookup: CDR1 SQVTM, CDR2 ANQGSEA. V was cut by 7 bases and J by 2 bases, with 9 bases left in between. CDR3 length equals 12 residues. CDR3: CSARTAYNEQFF. The DNA of the CDR3 is TGCAGCGCCAGAACCGCCTACAATGAGCAGTTCTTC.

The chain carries TRBV29-1 and TRBJ1-2; maybe TRBD1 (6 bases). The CDR3 loop spans 12 amino acids. CDR1 is SQVTM, CDR2 ANQGSEA, per germline. The V end lost 4 bases, the J end lost 14 bases, and 20 bases lay between the germline ends. The CDR3 here is CSVVDGTPTGTF. The CDR3 bases are TGCAGCGTTGTTGATGGGACACCAACTGGGACCTTC.